The rows below give T cell receptor beta chains drawn from one sample of a study of cytomegalovirus exposure and HLA in healthy donors. Here immunoSEQ multiplex PCR was the method, and the copy in TCRdb shows in-frame clones only, minus some. The data show approximately 120,000 clones, 74% seen once. Input material: PBMCs. The receptors were sampled from a human donor in good health. The CDR3 runs from the conserved cysteine through the conserved F or W. The D gene is left open where the match is weak. Expanded clones get a size class; other rows say once, few or many, or leave the size out.

TRBD2	TRBV7-8	once	TRBJ2-1	17	TGTGCCAGCAGCTTTGGGACTAGCGGGAGTTTTTACAATGAGCAGTTCTTC	CASSFGTSGSFYNEQFF
NA	TRBV5-4	once	TRBJ2-5	15	TGTGCCAGCAGCTTGATGGGGGCGTCTAGGGAGACCCAGTACTTC	CASSLMGASRETQYF
NA	TRBV25-1	NA	TRBJ2-1	13	TGTGCCAGCAGTGAATTGAGCCGGGAAGTCCCGTTCTTC	CASSELSREVPFF
NA	TRBV18	NA	TRBJ2-5	14	TGTGCCAGCTCAGCCGACAGCCGCCAAGAGACCCAGTACTTC	CASSADSRQETQYF
NA	TRBV28	NA	TRBJ2-4	15	TGTGCCAGCAGTCCTGGAGGCGGGGCCAAAAACATTCAGTACTTC	CASSPGGGAKNIQYF
TRBD2	TRBV4-2	NA	TRBJ2-3	18	TGTGCCAGCAGCCAAGACCTCGCCGGGACTAGCGGGACAGATACGCAGTATTTT	CASSQDLAGTSGTDTQYF
NA	TRBV5-1	NA	TRBJ2-4	12	TGCGCCAGCAGCTTGGCGGGAGACATTCAGTACTTC	CASSLAGDIQYF
TRBD1	TRBV5-6	NA	TRBJ1-1	14	TGTGCCAGCAGCCAGGGACAGACGAACACTGAAGCTTTCTTT	CASSQGQTNTEAFF
NA	TRBV9	NA	TRBJ1-3	14	TGTGCCACTCTGTATAGGGGCTCTGGAAACACCATATATTTT	CATLYRGSGNTIYF
NA	TRBV5-6	NA	TRBJ2-7	15	TGTGCCAGCAGCTTGACAGGGACCGTAGCCTACGAGCAGTACTTC	CASSLTGTVAYEQYF
NA	TRBV7-8	NA	TRBJ2-7	14	TGTGCCAGCAGCTCAGCGGTTAGCTCCTACGAGCAGTACTTC	CASSSAVSSYEQYF
TRBD1	TRBV6-5	once	TRBJ2-7	13	TGTGCCAGCAGGGGGGACAGTTTTGCCGAGCAGTACTTC	CASRGDSFAEQYF
NA	TRBV5-1	NA	TRBJ1-2	15	TGCGCCAGCAGCCCGGCCCGTCGACAGGCTTATGGCTACACCTTC	CASSPARRQAYGYTF
NA	TRBV4-2	NA	TRBJ2-5	14	TGTGCCAGCAGCCAAGAGCCCAGGGAAGAGACCCAGTACTTC	CASSQEPREETQYF
NA	TRBV7-2	few	TRBJ1-2	13	TGTGCCAGCAGCCGGGGGGGGGCAGGAAGCTACACCTTC	CASSRGGAGSYTF
TRBD1	TRBV19	few	TRBJ1-5	16	TGTGCCAGTAGTACCCCGGGACAGCTTAGCAATCAGCCCCAGCATTTT	CASSTPGQLSNQPQHF